This T cell receptor (beta chain) was retrieved from a study of blood T cell repertoires in COVID-19. Trimming pared 7 bases from V and 8 bases from J, leaving 11 bases between. The length of the CDR3 is 11 residues. CDR1 is LNHDA, CDR2 SQIVND, per germline (reference sequence). Across fewer than 25 US areas, participants ranged in age from roughly 18 to 95 years. The data were produced by immunoSEQ multiplex PCR, yet TCRdb's version contains in-frame clones alone and is incomplete. Of approximately 200,000 clones in the sample, about nine tenths were seen once. This receptor was obtained from a man under 40 in a cohort exposed to, infected with or recovered from COVID-19 (not recorded which). The rearrangement joins TRBV19 to TRBJ1-2, with D unclear. The sample was PBMCs or T cells enriched from blood (not recorded which). The CDR3 loop reads CASTGKEGYTF. In DNA form, the CDR3 reads TGTGCCAGTACGGGGAAAGAGGGCTACACCTTC.